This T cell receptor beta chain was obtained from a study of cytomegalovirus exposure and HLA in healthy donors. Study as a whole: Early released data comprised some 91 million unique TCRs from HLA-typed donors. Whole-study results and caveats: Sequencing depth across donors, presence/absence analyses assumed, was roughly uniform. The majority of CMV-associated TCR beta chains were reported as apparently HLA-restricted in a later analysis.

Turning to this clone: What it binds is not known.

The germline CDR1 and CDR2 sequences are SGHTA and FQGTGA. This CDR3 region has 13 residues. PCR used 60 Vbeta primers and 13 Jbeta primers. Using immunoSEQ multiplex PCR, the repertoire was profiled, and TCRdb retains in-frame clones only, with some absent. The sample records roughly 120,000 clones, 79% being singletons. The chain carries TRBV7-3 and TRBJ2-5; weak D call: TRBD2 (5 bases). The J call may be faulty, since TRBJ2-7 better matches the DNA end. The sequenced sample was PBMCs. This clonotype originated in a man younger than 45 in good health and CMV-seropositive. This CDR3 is CASSPTSSYEQYF. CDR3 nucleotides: TGTGCCAGCAGCCCTACTAGCTCCTACGAGCAGTACTTC.